The next 24 T cell receptor beta chains were all read from a single sample in a study of T cell responses to AZD1222 COVID-19 vaccine. The table came from immunoSEQ multiplex PCR; TCRdb's copy has only in-frame clones and leaves some out. Of about 120,000 clones in the sample, about 90% were seen once. The sequencing used peripheral blood, collected on day 0 of AZD1222 vaccination. These receptors came from an adult in good health.

This clone was picked up one time. V and J are TRBV6-1 and TRBJ1-2, with TRBD1 matching 7 bases. Trimming at V came to 3 bases and at J to 4 bases, leaving 5 bases not matched to a gene. Germline CDR1 and CDR2: MNHNS and SASEGT. The CDR3 has 14 residues. The CDR3 protein is CASSEYTGVYGYTF. CDR3 sequence (DNA): TGTGCCAGCAGTGAGTATACAGGGGTCTATGGCTACACCTTC.

The chain is built from TRBV5-6 and TRBJ2-5; possible D gene TRBD2, 6 bases. This CDR3 is 14 amino acids long. V was cut by 0 bases and J by 9 bases, with 15 bases left in between. The germline gives CDR1 SGHDT, CDR2 YYEEEE. In nucleotides, the CDR3 is TGTGCCAGCAGCTTGGATGGCGGGACGTCGGCCCAGTACTTC. Translating it yields CASSLDGGTSAQYF.

The chain combines TRBV30 with TRBJ1-2; D is possibly TRBD1 (6 bases). Germline lookup yields CDR1 GTSNPN and CDR2 SVGIG (reference sequence). The CDR3 is made up of 17 amino acids. Trimming took 3 bases from V and 5 from J, leaving 25 bases between them. This CDR3 reads CAWRYPPAGARVYGYTF. CDR3 bases: TGTGCCTGGAGATATCCCCCTGCAGGGGCGAGGGTATATGGCTACACCTTC. The variable domain in full, completed from reference TRBV30 and TRBJ1-2, reads SQTIHQWPATLVQPVGSPLSLECTVEGTSNPNLYWYRQAAGRGLQLLFYSVGIGQISSEVPQNLSASRPQDRQFILSSKKLLLSDSGFYLCAWRYPPAGARVYGYTFGSGTRLTVV.

V gene TRBV30 combines with J gene TRBJ1-3; perhaps TRBD1 as D (6 bases). V was cut by 8 bases and J by 3 bases, with 8 bases left in between. Germline V gene sequence: CDR1 GTSNPN, CDR2 SVGIG (reference sequence). This CDR3 spans 11 amino acids. In DNA, the CDR3 is TGTGCCGAGGGGGTTGGAAACACCATATATTTT. Translated, it gives CAEGVGNTIYF.

V is TRBV6-2 or TRBV6-3 and J is TRBJ2-3; D remains ambiguous. The CDR3 runs 12 residues. V lost 5 bases and J lost 2, with 5 bases in between. Per germline, CDR1 MNHEY and CDR2 SVGEGT. CDR3 sequence (DNA): TGTGCCAGCAGTATTTCCACAGATACGCAGTATTTT. As protein: CASSISTDTQYF.

V gene TRBV5-1 combines with J gene TRBJ1-2, with a possible D match to TRBD1 (5 bases). The CDR3 totals 13 residues. The V gene's germline CDR1 is SGHRS and CDR2 YFSETQ. The V gene lost 2 bases and the J gene lost 6 bases, with 11 bases spanning the gap. CDR3 nucleotides: TGCGCCAGCAGCTTATGGCAGGGAGATGGCTACACCTTC. It yields the protein CASSLWQGDGYTF. The whole variable domain, filled in from reference TRBV5-1 and TRBJ1-2, reads KAGVTQTPRYLIKTRGQQVTLSCSPISGHRSVSWYQQTPGQGLQFLFEYFSETQRNKGNFPGRFSGRQFSNSRSEMNVSTLELGDSALYLCASSLWQGDGYTFGSGTRLTVV.

A word on this clone: The sample holds other DNA sequences that translate to the same CDR3. This chain joins TRBV7-9 and TRBJ1-3, with 7 nucleotides matching TRBD1. CDR3 length equals 14 residues. Germline assignment: CDR1 SEHNR and CDR2 FQNEAQ (reference sequence). The V and J ends lost 4 bases and 4 bases, in that order; junction bases with no gene match: 4. The DNA for the CDR3 is TGTGCCAGCAGCTCCGGGACAGTCGGAAACACCATATATTTT. As protein: CASSSGTVGNTIYF. The full variable domain, in which reference TRBV7-9 and TRBJ1-3 provide the parts outside the CDR3, is DTGVSQNPRHKITKRGQNVTFRCDPISEHNRLYWYRQTLGQGPEFLTYFQNEAQLEKSRLLSDRFSAERPKGSFSTLEIQRTEQGDSAMYLCASSSGTVGNTIYFGEGSWLTVV.

This sequence joins TRBV9 and TRBJ2-1; D is uncertain. V lost 7 bases to trimming and J lost 0 bases, with 11 bases between them. The CDR3 is made up of 14 amino acids. Germline CDR1 is SGDLS and CDR2 is YYNGEE. The CDR3: CASGLRGSYNEQFF. The CDR3 DNA is TGTGCCAGCGGTTTACGAGGCTCCTACAATGAGCAGTTCTTC.

The J gene is TRBJ1-1, the V gene TRBV5-5; TRBD1 is a possible D gene (6 bases). Trimming left V 9 bases short and J 9 bases short, with 21 bases between. Germline CDR1 is SGHKS and CDR2 is YYEKEE (reference sequence). The CDR3 runs to 13 residues. The CDR3: CATTYGGGQKAFF. Here the CDR3 DNA reads TGTGCCACGACCTACGGGGGGGGGCAGAAAGCTTTCTTT.

The gene calls are TRBV28 and TRBJ1-5; 11 positions match TRBD1. The CDR3 consists of 15 residues. V was clipped by 5 bases and J by 0 bases; unmatched bases: 0. Germline CDR1 reads MDHEN; CDR2 reads SYDVKM. The CDR3 protein is CASSGTGGSNQPQHF. In DNA, the CDR3 is TGTGCCAGCAGTGGGACAGGGGGTAGCAATCAGCCCCAGCATTTT.

V gene TRBV7-3 combines with J gene TRBJ2-2, with TRBD1 matching over 9 bases. The CDR3 contains 15 residues. Germline V gene sequence: CDR1 SGHTA, CDR2 FQGTGA. V lost 5 bases to trimming and J lost 3 bases; unmatched junction nucleotides: 4. The CDR3 DNA sequence: TGTGCCAGCAGCCGAACAGGGGGCGACACCGGGGAGCTGTTTTTT. It encodes CASSRTGGDTGELFF. Full variable domain (missing parts from reference TRBV7-3 and TRBJ2-2): GAGVSQTPSNKVTEKGKYVELRCDPISGHTALYWYRQSLGQGPEFLIYFQGTGAADDSGLPNDRFFAVRPEGSVSTLKIQRTERGDSAVYLCASSRTGGDTGELFFGEGSRLTVL.

V usage is TRBV6-5 and J usage is TRBJ2-3; 8 bases agree with TRBD2. There are 15 residues in the CDR3. Germline V gene lookup returns CDR1 MNHEY and CDR2 SVGAGI. With V trimmed by 4 bases and J by 2 bases, 5 bases remained unmatched. CDR3 nucleotides: TGTGCCAGCAGTTCCGCGGGGGGCGACACAGATACGCAGTATTTT. It yields the protein CASSSAGGDTDTQYF.

The CDR3 is CASSPLSGDSIYGYTF. The DNA for the CDR3 is TGCGCCAGCAGCCCACTATCAGGGGATTCCATCTATGGCTACACCTTC. The V gene is TRBV5-1, the J gene TRBJ1-2, with D possibly TRBD1 on 6 matching bases. V was shortened by 4 bases and J by 4 bases, with 20 bases between the two germline ends. The CDR3 consists of 16 residues. Looked up from germline, CDR1 is SGHRS and CDR2 is YFSETQ.

The V call is TRBV11-2, the J call TRBJ2-2; D perhaps matches TRBD2 (5 bases). V dropped 4 bases and J dropped 6 bases, with 9 bases sitting between them. CDR3 length: 13 residues. Germline lookup yields CDR1 SGHAT and CDR2 FQNNGV. CDR3 nucleotides: TGTGCCAGCAGCTCCCCGGAGGCCGGGGAGCTGTTTTTT. As protein: CASSSPEAGELFF.

The chain recombines TRBV11-3 with TRBJ2-3; D tentatively reads TRBD1 or TRBD2 (6 bases each). Germline V gives CDR1 SGHNT, CDR2 YENEEA. This CDR3 contains 16 residues. Deletions cut 5 bases from V and 0 bases from J, with 15 bases between. CDR3 loop: CASSHPGGGSTDTQYF. DNA of the CDR3: TGTGCCAGCAGCCATCCCGGGGGCGGGAGCACAGATACGCAGTATTTT.

V usage is TRBV6-5 and J usage is TRBJ2-5, with a tentative D call TRBD2 (6 bases). Between the trimmed V and J ends, which lost 4 bases and 9 bases, there was a span of 18 bases. The CDR3 totals 14 residues. CDR1 is MNHEY and CDR2 is SVGAGI in the germline V gene. The CDR3 DNA sequence: TGTGCCAGCAGTTCAAGACCCCATGGAGGGGCCCAGTACTTC. This sequence encodes CASSSRPHGGAQYF.

V and J are TRBV7-9 and TRBJ2-4, with D tentatively TRBD2 (6 bases). The CDR3 covers 14 residues. V lost 2 bases and J lost 6, with 11 bases in between. Germline loops: CDR1 SEHNR, CDR2 FQNEAQ (reference sequence). CDR3 residues: CASSLPGVGNIQYF. As DNA, the CDR3 is TGTGCCAGCAGCTTACCGGGAGTGGGAAACATTCAGTACTTC. Full variable domain (missing parts from reference TRBV7-9 and TRBJ2-4): DTGVSQNPRHKITKRGQNVTFRCDPISEHNRLYWYRQTLGQGPEFLTYFQNEAQLEKSRLLSDRFSAERPKGSFSTLEIQRTEQGDSAMYLCASSLPGVGNIQYFGAGTRLSVL.

The chain joins TRBV7-9 to TRBJ1-2; a weak D match, TRBD1 (5 bases). CDR3 length: 14 amino acids. Trimming removed 4 bases at V and 4 bases at J, with 13 bases between. Germline V CDR1 and CDR2: SEHNR, FQNEAQ (reference sequence). The CDR3 protein is CASSSSLGLYGYTF. The CDR3 nucleotides are TGTGCCAGCAGCTCTTCATTGGGGCTCTATGGCTACACCTTC.

This clone showed up just a few times. V gene TRBV9 combines with J gene TRBJ1-2, with D unresolved. The CDR3 runs to 13 residues. V was pared by 1 base and J by 3 bases, with 7 bases between. Germline V gene data show CDR1 as SGDLS and CDR2 as YYNGEE. The CDR3: CASSVLGDYGYTF. The CDR3 DNA follows: TGTGCCAGCAGCGTACTTGGGGACTATGGCTACACCTTC.

V usage is TRBV12-3 or TRBV12-4 and J usage is TRBJ1-1; D is unresolved. Trimming removed 4 bases from V and 5 bases from J, with 11 bases in between. This CDR3 region has 13 residues. In DNA, the CDR3 is TGTGCCAGCAGTTCGCAGGCGGGGACTGAAGCTTTCTTT. Translation: CASSSQAGTEAFF.

The chain uses TRBV11-2 and TRBJ1-1; a possible D gene is TRBD1 (5 bases). CDR1 is SGHAT and CDR2 is FQNNGV in the germline V gene. With 1 base removed from V and 8 bases from J, the gap between germline ends came to 8 bases. The CDR3 has 12 amino acids. CDR3: CASSLGWGEAFF. In DNA form, the CDR3 reads TGTGCCAGCAGCTTAGGGTGGGGGGAAGCTTTCTTT.

The V gene is TRBV5-6, the J gene TRBJ2-1, with unresolved D. The CDR3 totals 12 residues. The germline gives CDR1 SGHDT, CDR2 YYEEEE. The V gene lost 4 bases and the J gene lost 10 bases, with 12 bases spanning the gap. CDR3 DNA sequence: TGTGCCAGCAGCCTTAGGGCCCCCGAGCAGTTCTTC. Its protein product is CASSLRAPEQFF.

The CDR3 sequence: CASGPQETQYF. CDR3 in DNA: TGTGCCAGCGGACCTCAAGAGACCCAGTACTTC. The V gene is TRBV2, the J gene TRBJ2-5; D remains unclear. In germline, CDR1 is SNHLY, CDR2 FYNNEI. V dropped 8 bases and J dropped 2 bases, with 6 bases sitting between them. The CDR3 totals 11 residues.

In this sample, this clone turned up once. The chain uses TRBV27 and TRBJ2-3; 8 positions agree with TRBD1. J was trimmed by 6 bases and V by 5 bases; bases with no gene match: 10. Germline assignment: CDR1 MNHEY and CDR2 SMNVEV (reference sequence). There are 15 residues in the CDR3. The CDR3 coding sequence is TGTGCCAGCAGTGGGACAGGAGGAGGATATGATACGCAGTATTTT. Protein product: CASSGTGGGYDTQYF.